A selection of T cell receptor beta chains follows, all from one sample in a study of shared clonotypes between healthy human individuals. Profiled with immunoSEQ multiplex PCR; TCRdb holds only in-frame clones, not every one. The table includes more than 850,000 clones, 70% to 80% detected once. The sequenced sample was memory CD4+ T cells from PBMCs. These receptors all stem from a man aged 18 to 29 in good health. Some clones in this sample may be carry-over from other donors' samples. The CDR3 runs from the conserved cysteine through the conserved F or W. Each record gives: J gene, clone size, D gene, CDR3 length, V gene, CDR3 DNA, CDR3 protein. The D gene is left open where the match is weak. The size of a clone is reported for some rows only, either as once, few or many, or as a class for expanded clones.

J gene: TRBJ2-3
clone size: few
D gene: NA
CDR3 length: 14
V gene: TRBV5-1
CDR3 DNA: TGCGCCAGCAGCTTGGACCCGTTGGTAGATACGCAGTATTTT
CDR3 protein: CASSLDPLVDTQYF

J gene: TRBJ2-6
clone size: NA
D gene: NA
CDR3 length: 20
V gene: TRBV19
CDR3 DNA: TGTGCCAGTAGTATGCCAATGGGGGCGACTAGTTACACTGGGGCCAACGTCCTGACTTTC
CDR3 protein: CASSMPMGATSYTGANVLTF

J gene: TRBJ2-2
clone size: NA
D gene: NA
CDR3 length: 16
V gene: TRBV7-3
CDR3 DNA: TGTGCCAGCAGTCCCGGACGGAGTCTAGGCACCGGGGAGCTGTTTTTT
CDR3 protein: CASSPGRSLGTGELFF

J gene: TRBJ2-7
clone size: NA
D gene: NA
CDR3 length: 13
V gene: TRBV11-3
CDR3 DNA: TGTGCCAGCAGCTTTGACGGGGACCACGAGCAGTACTTC
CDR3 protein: CASSFDGDHEQYF

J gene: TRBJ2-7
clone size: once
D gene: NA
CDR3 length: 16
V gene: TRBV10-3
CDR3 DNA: TGTGCCATCAGTGCCCGGGTGTTAGCGGACTCCTACGAGCAGTACTTC
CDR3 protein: CAISARVLADSYEQYF

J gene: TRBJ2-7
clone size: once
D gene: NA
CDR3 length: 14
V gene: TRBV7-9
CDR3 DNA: TGTGCCAGCAGCCGATCCGGGACCGCCTACGAGCAGTACTTC
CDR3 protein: CASSRSGTAYEQYF

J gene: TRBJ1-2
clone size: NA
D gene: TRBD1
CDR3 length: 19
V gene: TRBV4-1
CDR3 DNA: TGCGCCAGCAGCGAATCACCCGCCGACAGGGTAGATTTTAACTATGGCTACACCTTC
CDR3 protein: CASSESPADRVDFNYGYTF

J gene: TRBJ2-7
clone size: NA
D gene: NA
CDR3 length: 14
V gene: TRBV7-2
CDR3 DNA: TGTGCCAGCAGCGCCGGGACGTACTCCTACGAGCAGTACTTC
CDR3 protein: CASSAGTYSYEQYF

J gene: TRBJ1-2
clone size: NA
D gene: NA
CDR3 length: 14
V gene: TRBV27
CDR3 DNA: TGTGCCAGCAGTACCAGGGGTGAAGGCTATGACTACACCTTC
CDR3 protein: CASSTRGEGYDYTF

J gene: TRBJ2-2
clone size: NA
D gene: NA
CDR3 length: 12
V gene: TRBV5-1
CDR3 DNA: TGCGCCAGCACCTGGGGCTCCGGGGAGCTGTTTTTT
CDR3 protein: CASTWGSGELFF

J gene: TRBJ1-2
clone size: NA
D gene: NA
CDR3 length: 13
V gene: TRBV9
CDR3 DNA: TGTGCCAGCAGCCCAGACAGCTACTATGGCTACACCTTC
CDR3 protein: CASSPDSYYGYTF

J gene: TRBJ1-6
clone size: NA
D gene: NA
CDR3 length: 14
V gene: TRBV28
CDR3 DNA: TGTGCCAGCACCCTGACAGTACTGAATTCACCCCTCCACTTT
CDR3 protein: CASTLTVLNSPLHF

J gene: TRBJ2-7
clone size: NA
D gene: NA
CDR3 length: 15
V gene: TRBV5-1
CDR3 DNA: TGCGCCAGCAGCTTGCTCGGGCTGGGCCCCTACGAGCAGTACTTC
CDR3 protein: CASSLLGLGPYEQYF

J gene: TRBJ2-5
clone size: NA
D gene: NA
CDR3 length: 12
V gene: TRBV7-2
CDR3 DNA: TGTGCCAGCAGGCCAACGGGGGAGACCCAGTACTTC
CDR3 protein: CASRPTGETQYF

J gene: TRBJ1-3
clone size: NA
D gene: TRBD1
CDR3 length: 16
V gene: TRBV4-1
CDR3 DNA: TGCGCCAGCAGCCAAATCCTTAAGGACAGGGCAAACACCATATATTTT
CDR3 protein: CASSQILKDRANTIYF

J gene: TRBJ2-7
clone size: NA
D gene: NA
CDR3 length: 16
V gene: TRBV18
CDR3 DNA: TGTGCCAGCTCACCCCCGGGGTCGATCTGGGCCTACGAGCAGTACTTC
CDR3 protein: CASSPPGSIWAYEQYF

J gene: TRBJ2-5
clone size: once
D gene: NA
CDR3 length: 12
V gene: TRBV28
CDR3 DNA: TGTGCCAGCAGTTCAACAGCGGAGACCCAGTACTTC
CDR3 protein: CASSSTAETQYF

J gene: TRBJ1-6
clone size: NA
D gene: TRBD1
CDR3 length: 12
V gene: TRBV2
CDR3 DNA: TGTGCCGGGGGGACAGGGGAATCACCCCTCCACTTT
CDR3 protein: CAGGTGESPLHF

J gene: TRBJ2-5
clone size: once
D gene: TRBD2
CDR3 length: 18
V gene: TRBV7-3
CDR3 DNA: TGTGCCAGCAGCCCCGGGACTAGCGGGAGCCTAAGTGCAGAGACCCAGTACTTC
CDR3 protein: CASSPGTSGSLSAETQYF

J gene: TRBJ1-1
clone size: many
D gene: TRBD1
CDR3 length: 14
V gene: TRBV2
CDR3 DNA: TGTGCCAGCAGCGGAACCGGGACAGGGGGAAAAGCTTTCTTT
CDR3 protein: CASSGTGTGGKAFF